This T cell receptor (beta chain) was identified in a study of blood T cell repertoires in COVID-19. Study information: T cells, B-cell-depleted T cells, or PBMCs provided the cDNA or gDNA that served as material.

The germline V gene encodes CDR1 MNHNY and CDR2 SVGAGI (reference sequence). The CDR3 extends over 12 amino acids. V dropped 2 bases and J dropped 5 bases, with 4 bases sitting between them. Some clones are missing from TCRdb's copy, which holds only in-frame ones; the method was immunoSEQ multiplex PCR. The repertoire holds about 190,000 clones, about 82% seen once, with roughly 5% in the top ten. The V and J genes are TRBV6-6 and TRBJ1-5; the D is unclear. The clonotype comes from a woman between 25 and 40 years old with acute or convalescent COVID-19. The specimen was peripheral blood. The CDR3 is CASSYRDQPQHF. The CDR3 bases are TGTGCCAGCAGTTACCGGGATCAGCCCCAGCATTTT.